These T cell receptor beta chains were read from a single sample in a study of T cell repertoires in cytomegalovirus infection. TCRdb ran MiXCR on the reads and lists one entry per CDR3 protein. The table lists a few hundred thousand distinct CDR3 sequences, roughly 34% of them singletons. No antigen is known for these receptors. This specimen consisted of cultured PBMCs, obtained from culture after CMV antigen stimulation. The receptors originated from a human donor in good health (CMV status not recorded). Some clones in this sample may be carry-over from other donors' samples. The CDR3 runs from the conserved cysteine through the conserved F or W. D genes are given only for firm matches.

TRBV15,NA,TRBJ1-5,CATSRDNREPQHF
TRBV7-9,NA,TRBJ1-1,CASSLLGQRNTEAFF
TRBV6-2/TRBV6-3,NA,TRBJ1-5,CASGPVTGSQPQHF
TRBV12-3/TRBV12-4,TRBD1,TRBJ2-5,CASRMTGGGKETQYF
TRBV6-2/TRBV6-3,TRBD2,TRBJ2-4,CASSSRGRDIQYF
TRBV19,NA,TRBJ1-1,CASSPTGTPSMNTEAFF
TRBV7-2,NA,TRBJ2-1,CASSSWTERLAEQFF
TRBV7-8,NA,TRBJ1-1,CASSSLTANTEAFF
TRBV12-3/TRBV12-4,NA,TRBJ2-2,CASSMDLSGELFF
TRBV5-5,NA,TRBJ2-7,CASSFQQGYEQYF
TRBV7-2,NA,TRBJ1-1,CASSPFQGRTEAFF
TRBV24-1,TRBD1,TRBJ2-2,CATSDLRTGVTGELFF
TRBV5-3,TRBD2,TRBJ2-7,CASSGLAGHYEQYF
TRBV7-6,NA,TRBJ2-1,CASSLYFQASNEQFF
TRBV19,NA,TRBJ2-2,CASTDTFTGELFF
TRBV27,NA,TRBJ2-6,CASTRVAGANVLTF
TRBV20-1,NA,TRBJ2-1,CSATEVAGRRGYNEQFF
TRBV6-2/TRBV6-3,NA,TRBJ2-4,CESGDGQNIQYF
TRBV7-7,NA,TRBJ2-1,CASSLGRVATNEQFF
TRBV4-3,TRBD1,TRBJ2-7,CASSQESRGPYEQYF
TRBV7-9,NA,TRBJ2-1,CASSLAQRIYNEQFF
TRBV7-4,NA,TRBJ2-5,CASSLVPAAETQYF
TRBV10-3,NA,TRBJ2-1,CAISGGLTYNEQFF
TRBV19,NA,TRBJ1-5,CASSIAGGGNQPQHF
TRBV7-8,NA,TRBJ2-7,CASSFRGHMSSYEQYF
TRBV2,TRBD1,TRBJ2-6,CGRGTGVGGANVLTF
TRBV12-5,NA,TRBJ2-1,CASGLVQGTGYNEQFF
TRBV2,TRBD2,TRBJ2-7,CASRLAGMGEQYF
TRBV12-3/TRBV12-4,NA,TRBJ2-7,CASSLEQRYEQYF
TRBV27,NA,TRBJ2-5,CASSSLPAEAQYF
TRBV7-2,TRBD1,TRBJ1-5,CASSSGQGGRQPQHF
TRBV20-1,TRBD2,TRBJ2-7,CSASPSGRALSFEQYF
TRBV2,NA,TRBJ1-1,CASRYGGRTEAFF
TRBV6-2/TRBV6-3,TRBD2,TRBJ2-1,CASSYSRTSGGGHEQFF
TRBV7-2,NA,TRBJ2-4,CASSLPPVF
TRBV9,TRBD2,TRBJ2-2,CASSVQAGGPNGELFF
TRBV29-1,TRBD1,TRBJ2-2,CSVRQGNTGELFF
TRBV29-1,TRBD1,TRBJ2-3,CSVDAGGNTDTQYF
TRBV12-3/TRBV12-4,TRBD2,TRBJ2-3,CASSFQAGVSSDTQYF
TRBV28,TRBD2,TRBJ2-4,CASSLTSAAKNIQYF
TRBV6-2/TRBV6-3,TRBD2,TRBJ2-7,CASSQRTSGTWEQYF
TRBV10-3,NA,TRBJ1-6,CAISEMAGNYNSPLHF
TRBV7-8,TRBD1,TRBJ2-3,CASSTLGQDTDTQYF
TRBV7-9,NA,TRBJ2-3,CASLQITDTQYF
TRBV30,NA,TRBJ1-4,CAWSVGGEKLFF
TRBV2,TRBD2,TRBJ2-1,CASSGSGTYNEQFF
TRBV11-3,NA,TRBJ1-1,CASSLENLNTEAFF
TRBV9,TRBD1,TRBJ2-2,CASSATGSYTGELFF
TRBV7-2,NA,TRBJ2-3,CASSFMGTDTQYF
TRBV4-1,NA,TRBJ1-2,CASSQGRGLGYGYTF